These T cell receptor beta chains were read from a single sample in a study of OX40 agonist ivuxolimab in advanced cancers. The assay was immunoSEQ multiplex PCR, and TCRdb's table has in-frame clones only and misses some. This sample has around 19,000 clones; more than 80% occur once, and the top ten carry 26%. Material: CD4+ or CD8+ T cells sorted from blood, obtained in a trial of the OX40 agonist ivuxolimab. The origin of the receptors is an adult with an advanced solid tumor such as melanoma, head and neck, liver or kidney cancer. Each CDR3 is given with its conserved first and last residue. A D gene is named only where the DNA matches it firmly. The listing skips clone size in some rows; elsewhere it reads once, few, many or a size class.

TRBJ2-5 - - TRBV18 CASSPLIQPGETQYF TGTGCCAGCTCACCACTCATCCAACCAGGGGAGACCCAGTACTTC
TRBJ2-1 - - TRBV2 CASLPPDGTYNEQFF TGTGCCAGTCTTCCCCCCGACGGCACCTACAATGAGCAGTTCTTC
TRBJ2-7 - - TRBV6-5 CATQGGSYEQYF TGTGCCACGCAGGGGGGTTCCTACGAGCAGTACTTC
TRBJ2-1 - TRBD2 TRBV28 CASSPLPGTSGGVEQFF TGTGCCAGCAGTCCGCTTCCCGGGACTAGCGGGGGTGTTGAGCAGTTCTTC
TRBJ1-6 - - TRBV7-9 CASGESPLHF TGTGCCAGCGGCGAATCACCCCTCCACTTT
TRBJ2-5 - - TRBV7-3 CASSPGGVETQYF TGTGCCAGCAGCCCGGGCGGGGTTGAGACCCAGTACTTC
TRBJ1-1 - - TRBV5-4 CASSFLGPVDTEAFF TGTGCCAGCAGCTTTCTGGGTCCGGTCGACACTGAAGCTTTCTTT
TRBJ1-1 - - TRBV7-3 CASSLTGGNTEAFF TGTGCCAGCAGCTTAACGGGCGGGAACACTGAAGCTTTCTTT
TRBJ2-7 - - TRBV30 CAWSVGTVSYEQYF TGTGCCTGGAGTGTGGGAACAGTTTCCTACGAGCAGTACTTC
TRBJ2-3 - - TRBV30 CAWSHATDSTDTQYF TGTGCCTGGAGCCACGCGACGGACAGCACAGATACGCAGTATTTT
TRBJ2-3 - TRBD1 TRBV9 CASSGGQLGDTQYF TGTGCCAGCAGCGGGGGACAGTTGGGAGATACGCAGTATTTT
TRBJ2-2 - - TRBV13 CASSWGRPQNTGELFF TGTGCCAGCAGCTGGGGCCGGCCCCAGAACACCGGGGAGCTGTTTTTT
TRBJ2-7 - - TRBV5-4 CASSLYNYEQYF TGTGCCAGCAGCTTGTACAACTACGAGCAGTACTTC
TRBJ2-7 - - TRBV28 CASSPGTDYEQYF TGTGCCAGCAGTCCCGGGACGGACTACGAGCAGTACTTC
TRBJ2-1 - - TRBV6-5 CASFAGDEQFF TGTGCCAGCTTTGCCGGGGATGAGCAGTTCTTC
TRBJ1-1 - - TRBV19 CASRYGSEAFF TGTGCCAGTAGGTACGGGAGCGAAGCTTTCTTT
TRBJ2-6 - - TRBV1 CTSSSHCLCRANVLTF TGCACCAGCAGTAGTCATTGTTTGTGTCGGGCCAACGTCCTGACTTTC
TRBJ1-4 - - TRBV19 CASGAGAEEKLFF TGTGCCAGTGGGGCTGGGGCGGAGGAAAAACTGTTTTTT
TRBJ1-2 - TRBD1 TRBV19 CASSLTGTGFGNYGYTF TGTGCCAGTAGCCTAACCGGGACAGGATTCGGTAACTATGGCTACACCTTC
TRBJ2-1 - - TRBV6-5 CASSYQGWEQFF TGTGCCAGCAGTTACCAGGGGTGGGAGCAGTTCTTC
TRBJ2-3 - TRBD1 TRBV30 CAWKRGTGGFSDTQYF TGTGCCTGGAAAAGGGGGACAGGGGGCTTTTCAGATACGCAGTATTTT
TRBJ1-2 - - TRBV4-2 CASSPGGLKGYTF TGTGCCAGCAGCCCGGGGGGGCTGAAGGGCTACACCTTC
TRBJ1-6 - - TRBV4-2 CASSQDRGGSYNSPLHF TGTGCCAGCAGCCAAGATAGGGGAGGATCCTATAATTCACCCCTCCACTTT
TRBJ2-2 few - TRBV7-9 CAIEVAGELFF TGTGCCATTGAAGTGGCCGGGGAGCTGTTTTTT
TRBJ2-7 - - TRBV9 CASSVGGDTYEQYF TGTGCCAGCAGCGTAGGCGGGGATACCTACGAGCAGTACTTC
TRBJ2-7 - - TRBV9 CASSPLMGYEQYF TGTGCCAGCAGCCCCCTCATGGGGTACGAGCAGTACTTC
TRBJ1-1 few TRBD1 TRBV4-3 CASSPTGVTAFF TGCGCCAGCAGCCCTACAGGGGTAACAGCTTTCTTT
TRBJ2-7 - TRBD1 TRBV4-1 CASSHLTGGVIEQYF TGCGCCAGCAGCCACCTGACAGGGGGCGTCATCGAGCAGTACTTC
TRBJ2-1 - - TRBV25-1 CASSGVQGKHEQFF TGTGCCAGCAGTGGGGTTCAGGGTAAGCATGAGCAGTTCTTC
TRBJ1-5 - - TRBV27 CASGRYSNQPQHF TGTGCCAGCGGGCGCTATAGCAATCAGCCCCAGCATTTT
TRBJ1-2 - TRBD1 TRBV11-2 CASSPGTGVAYGYTF TGTGCCAGCAGCCCAGGGACAGGGGTGGCCTATGGCTACACCTTC
TRBJ1-4 - TRBD1 TRBV19 CASSMGTATNEKLFF TGTGCCAGTAGTATGGGGACAGCTACTAATGAAAAACTGTTTTTT
TRBJ1-1 - TRBD1 TRBV4-2 CASSQDRGWNTEAFF TGTGCCAGCAGCCAAGACAGGGGGTGGAACACTGAAGCTTTCTTT
TRBJ2-5 - TRBD1 TRBV7-6 CASSARQGETQYF TGTGCCAGCAGCGCCCGACAGGGAGAGACCCAGTACTTC
TRBJ1-1 - - TRBV30 CAWSPPDNSLTEAFF TGTGCCTGGAGTCCCCCGGACAATTCTTTAACTGAAGCTTTCTTT
TRBJ1-5 few TRBD1 TRBV4-1 CASSQSGTGVQPQHF TGCGCCAGCAGCCAGTCCGGGACAGGGGTGCAGCCCCAGCATTTT
TRBJ2-2 - - TRBV6-6 CASTTPPGVGELFF TGTGCCAGCACCACTCCTCCGGGAGTCGGGGAGCTGTTTTTT
TRBJ2-2 - TRBD1 TRBV4-1 CASSQQDRGGTGELFF TGCGCCAGCAGCCAACAGGACAGGGGAGGTACCGGGGAGCTGTTTTTT
TRBJ1-2 - - TRBV27 CASSIQGGGYTF TGTGCCAGCAGTATCCAGGGAGGCGGCTACACCTTC
TRBJ1-1 - - TRBV27 CASSYVRGKNTEAFF TGTGCCAGCAGTTACGTGAGGGGGAAGAACACTGAAGCTTTCTTT
TRBJ1-1 - - TRBV4-3 CASSQVWGNTEAFF TGCGCCAGCAGCCAAGTCTGGGGGAACACTGAAGCTTTCTTT
TRBJ1-1 once - TRBV5-1 CASSLTVMNTEAFF TGCGCCAGCAGCCTGACGGTCATGAACACTGAAGCTTTCTTT
TRBJ2-7 - - TRBV13 CASSSDKAEYEQYF TGTGCCAGCAGCTCGGACAAGGCAGAATACGAGCAGTACTTC
TRBJ1-1 - - TRBV9 CASSVGSSNTEAFF TGTGCCAGCAGCGTAGGCTCGTCGAACACTGAAGCTTTCTTT
TRBJ1-1 once - TRBV28 CASSLYGAGTEAFF TGTGCCAGCAGTTTATATGGGGCGGGTACTGAAGCTTTCTTT
TRBJ2-1 - TRBD2 TRBV2 CASSASGTYNEQFF TGTGCCAGCAGCGCTAGCGGGACCTACAATGAGCAGTTCTTC
TRBJ1-4 - - TRBV29-1 CSVRSLGSEKLFF TGCAGCGTTCGCTCCTTGGGTAGTGAAAAACTGTTTTTT
TRBJ1-1 - - TRBV7-9 CASTPAVGSGTEAFF TGTGCCAGCACCCCGGCGGTAGGGTCGGGCACTGAAGCTTTCTTT
TRBJ1-2 - - TRBV13 CASNRDGPHYGYTF TGTGCCAGCAATCGGGACGGTCCCCACTATGGCTACACCTTC
TRBJ2-5 - TRBD2 TRBV7-9 CASSPPAGGARGETQYF TGTGCCAGCAGCCCCCCAGCGGGAGGTGCGCGGGGAGAGACCCAGTACTTC
TRBJ1-5 few - TRBV19 CASSEGRYQPQHF TGTGCCAGTAGTGAGGGACGATATCAGCCCCAGCATTTT
TRBJ1-5 - - TRBV19 CASSIGEGDWPQHF TGTGCCAGTAGTATAGGAGAGGGAGATTGGCCCCAGCATTTT
TRBJ2-3 - TRBD1 TRBV9 CASSVEGTARGTDTQYF TGTGCCAGCAGCGTAGAGGGGACAGCCAGAGGCACAGATACGCAGTATTTT
TRBJ2-2 - TRBD1 TRBV7-2 CASSGTSGTGNTGELFF TGTGCCAGCAGCGGAACGTCCGGGACAGGGAACACCGGGGAGCTGTTTTTT
TRBJ2-2 - TRBD2 TRBV6-4 CASSVTSGGGPGELFF TGTGCCAGCAGTGTTACTAGCGGAGGGGGACCCGGGGAGCTGTTTTTT
TRBJ1-2 - - TRBV7-9 CAGAEVAGSRYGYTF TGTGCCGGCGCCGAGGTCGCAGGGTCACGTTATGGCTACACCTTC
TRBJ2-3 - - TRBV27 CASSFQQARRDTQYF TGTGCCAGCAGTTTCCAACAGGCCCGAAGGGATACGCAGTATTTT
TRBJ2-5 - - TRBV6-5 CASSEGYRAKTQYF TGTGCCAGCAGTGAGGGATACAGGGCGAAGACCCAGTACTTC
TRBJ2-7 - - TRBV10-1 CASSGPSDEQYF TGCGCCAGCAGTGGCCCGAGCGACGAGCAGTACTTC